The 25 T cell receptor beta chains below come from one sample, sequenced in a study of T cell responses to AZD1222 COVID-19 vaccine. Profiling relied on immunoSEQ multiplex PCR, and the TCRdb table lists in-frame clones only, not all of them. Seen here are 150,000 to 200,000 clones, approximately 87% observed once, and the top ten hold approximately 2.7%. Sequences were derived from peripheral blood, sampled on day 0 of MenACWY control vaccination. These receptors came from an adult in good health.

Here the CDR3 reads CASSLPMNTEAFF. CDR3 DNA sequence: TGTGCCAGCAGCCTTCCGATGAACACTGAAGCTTTCTTT. The chain is built from TRBV3-1 (or the pseudogene TRBV3-2) and TRBJ1-1; D gene uncertain. Trimming took 4 bases from V and 0 from J, leaving 6 bases between them. The CDR3 totals 13 residues. The germline gives CDR1 LGHDT, CDR2 YNNKEL (reference sequence).

This rearrangement joins TRBV7-2 to TRBJ1-2; TRBD1 is a possible D gene (6 bases). V was clipped by 4 bases and J by 4 bases, with 10 bases between them. The CDR3 runs to 13 residues. Germline-derived CDR1 and CDR2 are SGHTA and FQGNSA. The CDR3 loop is CASSSGASYGYTF. CDR3 coding DNA: TGTGCCAGCAGCTCGGGGGCGAGCTATGGCTACACCTTC.

This chain links TRBV30 with TRBJ2-6; D is undetermined. V lost 0 bases, J lost 0 bases, and 6 bases lay in between. Germline values: CDR1 GTSNPN, CDR2 SVGIG (reference sequence). The length of the CDR3 is 15 residues. The CDR3 is CAWSVRGSGANVLTF. CDR3 bases: TGTGCCTGGAGTGTTCGCGGCTCTGGGGCCAACGTCCTGACTTTC.

The chain is built from TRBV6-5 and TRBJ1-2; no clear D gene. V shed 7 bases and J shed 4 bases, with 10 bases lying between them. This CDR3 comprises 12 residues. Germline V gene lookup returns CDR1 MNHEY and CDR2 SVGAGI. The CDR3, as DNA: TGTGCCAGCACACCCCCCGGCTATGGCTACACCTTC. Amino acid sequence: CASTPPGYGYTF.

V gene TRBV24-1 combines with J gene TRBJ1-5; D ambiguous. The ends were cut back, 7 bases at V and 0 bases at J, with 6 bases in the middle. The CDR3 totals 13 residues. The V gene's germline CDR1 is KGHDR and CDR2 SFDVKD. The CDR3 loop is CATRADSNQPQHF. The CDR3 region has the DNA TGTGCCACCAGGGCAGATAGCAATCAGCCCCAGCATTTT.

CDR3 nucleotides: TGTGCCACCTCACCCAACCGGGACACAGACACAGATACGCAGTATTTT. Translated, it gives CATSPNRDTDTDTQYF. V and J are TRBV27 and TRBJ2-3; tentative D call: TRBD1 (6 bases). The CDR3 has 16 residues. V dropped 10 bases and J dropped 2 bases, with 22 bases sitting between them. CDR1 is MNHEY, CDR2 SMNVEV, per germline (reference sequence).

The chain joins TRBV28 to TRBJ2-2; D is ambiguous. V was shortened by 5 bases and J by 2 bases, with 9 bases between the two germline ends. CDR1 and CDR2 from the germline V gene are MDHEN and SYDVKM. The CDR3 has 14 amino acids. This chain's CDR3 is CASSPDFNTGELFF. CDR3 DNA sequence: TGTGCCAGCAGTCCTGACTTTAACACCGGGGAGCTGTTTTTT.

This chain connects TRBV6-2 or TRBV6-3 to TRBJ1-2; 7 bases are shared with TRBD1. The CDR3 covers 13 residues. The J segment lost 2 bases and the V segment lost 5 bases, leaving 2 bases of the junction unmatched. Looked up from germline, CDR1 is MNHEY and CDR2 is SVGEGT. CDR3 nucleotide sequence: TGTGCCAGCAGTGCGACAGGGAACTATGGCTACACCTTC. Its translation: CASSATGNYGYTF.

The rearrangement uses TRBV9 and TRBJ2-1; possibly TRBD1 for D (6 bases). CDR3 length: 15 amino acids. The germline gives CDR1 SGDLS, CDR2 YYNGEE. Trimming removed 2 bases from V and 2 bases from J, with 11 bases in between. The CDR3 nucleotides are TGTGCCAGCAGCGTGCGACAGGCAACCTACAATGAGCAGTTCTTC. Amino acid sequence: CASSVRQATYNEQFF.

V and J are TRBV9 and TRBJ2-1, with TRBD2 matching 11 bases. CDR3 size: 16 residues. V lost 0 bases and J lost 8; bases outside the gene matches: 7. Germline CDR1 and CDR2: SGDLS and YYNGEE. The CDR3 reads CASSVVASGGLDEQFF. As DNA, the CDR3 is TGTGCCAGCAGCGTAGTAGCTAGCGGGGGGTTGGATGAGCAGTTCTTC.

CDR3 DNA sequence: TGTGCCAGCAGCTCCGCCGGACTAGCGGGATTCTACAATGAGCAGTTCTTC. It is translated as CASSSAGLAGFYNEQFF. The chain combines TRBV7-2 with TRBJ2-1; TRBD2 matches 12 bases. The V and J ends lost 4 bases and 3 bases, in that order; junction bases with no gene match: 7. Looked up from germline, CDR1 is SGHTA and CDR2 is FQGNSA. The CDR3 totals 17 residues.

The V and J genes are TRBV6-5 and TRBJ2-2; D call uncertain. The CDR3 spans 14 residues. Trimming took off 2 bases at V and 1 base at J, with 5 bases between the two ends. The germline gives CDR1 MNHEY, CDR2 SVGAGI. The CDR3 DNA is TGTGCCAGCAGTTACCTGCAGAACACCGGGGAGCTGTTTTTT. This sequence encodes CASSYLQNTGELFF.

V usage is TRBV19 and J usage is TRBJ1-5; D perhaps matches TRBD1 (5 bases). This CDR3 contains 15 residues. The V end lost 6 bases, the J end lost 5 bases, and 17 bases lay between the germline ends. Germline V gives CDR1 LNHDA, CDR2 SQIVND (reference sequence). CDR3 region: CASSQGESGYQPQHF. The CDR3 bases are TGTGCCAGTAGCCAGGGTGAAAGTGGATATCAGCCCCAGCATTTT. Using reference TRBV19 and TRBJ1-5 for the parts outside the CDR3, the full variable domain is DGGITQSPKYLFRKEGQNVTLSCEQNLNHDAMYWYRQDPGQGLRLIYYSQIVNDFQKGDIAEGYSVSREKKESFPLTVTSAQKNPTAFYLCASSQGESGYQPQHFGDGTRLSIL.

The chain is built from TRBV7-3 and TRBJ2-7, with D hard to call. In germline, CDR1 is SGHTA, CDR2 FQGTGA. The V end was cut by 0 bases, the J end by 4 bases, with 7 bases between. This CDR3 has 13 residues. CDR3 nucleotides: TGTGCCAGCAGCTTAACCCCAGAGTACGAGCAGTACTTC. Translating it yields CASSLTPEYEQYF. Variable domain in full (rest from reference TRBV7-3 and TRBJ2-7): GAGVSQTPSNKVTEKGKYVELRCDPISGHTALYWYRQSLGQGPEFLIYFQGTGAADDSGLPNDRFFAVRPEGSVSTLKIQRTERGDSAVYLCASSLTPEYEQYFGPGTRLTVT.

V and J are TRBV28 and TRBJ1-5; D is uncertain. CDR1 is MDHEN and CDR2 is SYDVKM in the germline V gene. The CDR3 loop spans 16 amino acids. The ends were cut back, 5 bases at V and 0 bases at J, with 14 bases in the middle. The DNA of the CDR3 is TGTGCCAGCAGTACTCCTCGGGAGTATAGCAATCAGCCCCAGCATTTT. This codes for CASSTPREYSNQPQHF.

Remarks on this clone: This CDR3 is also generated by other DNA sequences in the sample. The chain joins TRBV5-1 to TRBJ2-7; D ambiguous. CDR1 and CDR2 from the germline V gene are SGHRS and YFSETQ. This CDR3 has 13 amino acids. V gave up 0 bases and J gave up 4 bases, with 8 bases separating them. The CDR3 coding sequence is TGCGCCAGCAGCTTGGAGGGTTCATACGAGCAGTACTTC. It yields the protein CASSLEGSYEQYF.

The rearrangement joins TRBV28 to TRBJ2-7; 10 nucleotides align to TRBD1. J gave up 3 bases and V 6 bases, and 8 bases lay outside the gene matches. Germline V gene sequence: CDR1 MDHEN, CDR2 SYDVKM. CDR3 length: 15 amino acids. CDR3 nucleotide sequence: TGTGCCAGCAGACTCGGACAGGGGGAAGTCTACGAGCAGTACTTC. The encoded protein is CASRLGQGEVYEQYF.

The genes are TRBV6-5 and TRBJ2-7, with D possibly being TRBD2 (5 bases). Germline loops: CDR1 MNHEY, CDR2 SVGAGI. With 5 bases removed from V and 1 base from J, the gap between germline ends came to 12 bases. The CDR3 runs to 14 residues. CDR3 region: CASSPPGSSYEQYF. The CDR3 bases are TGTGCCAGCAGTCCCCCGGGGTCTTCCTACGAGCAGTACTTC.

The chain links TRBV5-1 to TRBJ2-7, with 8 bases that match TRBD2. V lost 0 bases to trimming and J lost 5 bases; unmatched junction nucleotides: 7. CDR3 size: 15 residues. Germline loops: CDR1 SGHRS, CDR2 YFSETQ. The CDR3 here is CASSLAASGGDEQYF. The DNA for the CDR3 is TGCGCCAGCAGCTTGGCCGCCAGCGGGGGTGACGAGCAGTACTTC.

The CDR3 coding sequence is TGTGCCAGCAGCGAAAGGGTTGGGGACATTCAGTACTTC. It encodes CASSERVGDIQYF. J is TRBJ2-4 and V is TRBV11-3; D gene uncertain. V lost 5 bases and J lost 8, with 13 bases in between. Germline V gene sequence: CDR1 SGHNT, CDR2 YENEEA. The CDR3 runs 13 residues.

This chain connects TRBV4-1 to TRBJ1-5; 7 nucleotides agree with TRBD1. Losses at the gene ends were 2 bases for V and 9 bases for J; bases not matched to a gene: 7. Germline V gene data show CDR1 as MGHRA and CDR2 as YSYEKL. This CDR3 is built from 14 residues. CDR3 region: CASSQQGQFGPQHF. The CDR3 nucleotides read TGCGCCAGCAGCCAACAGGGACAGTTTGGGCCCCAGCATTTT.

This sequence joins TRBV2 and TRBJ1-2; no clear D gene. Germline V gene sequence: CDR1 SNHLY, CDR2 FYNNEI. The CDR3 loop spans 13 amino acids. V was pared by 3 bases and J by 4 bases, with 9 bases between. The CDR3 bases are TGTGCCAGCAGTGAGCGGCAGATCTATGGCTACACCTTC. Protein: CASSERQIYGYTF. Filled out from reference TRBV2 and TRBJ1-2, the complete variable domain reads EPEVTQTPSHQVTQMGQEVILRCVPISNHLYFYWYRQILGQKVEFLVSFYNNEISEKSEIFDDQFSVERPDGSNFTLKIRSTKLEDSAMYFCASSERQIYGYTFGSGTRLTVV.

J is TRBJ2-2 and V is TRBV9; 9 bases are shared with TRBD1. This CDR3 has 16 residues. Germline assignment: CDR1 SGDLS and CDR2 YYNGEE. V lost 3 bases to trimming and J lost 2 bases; unmatched junction nucleotides: 5. The CDR3 bases are TGTGCCAGCAGCGGGGGACAGGGATTAAACACCGGGGAGCTGTTTTTT. This encodes CASSGGQGLNTGELFF.

This sequence joins TRBV2 and TRBJ1-5; D is unclear. The germline V and J ends were trimmed by 2 bases and 3 bases, with 8 bases remaining between them. The V gene's germline CDR1 is SNHLY and CDR2 FYNNEI. The CDR3 runs to 14 residues. CDR3 residues: CASSETGYNQPQHF. The CDR3, as DNA: TGTGCCAGCAGTGAAACGGGGTACAATCAGCCCCAGCATTTT.

Written as DNA, the CDR3 is TGCGCCAGCAGCTTACCGACGGGGGGTGGTGAAGCTTTCTTT. Translating it yields CASSLPTGGGEAFF. The chain recombines TRBV5-1 with TRBJ1-1; D is perhaps TRBD1 (5 bases). Germline values: CDR1 SGHRS, CDR2 YFSETQ. The CDR3 is 14 residues long. Trimming pared 2 bases from V and 7 bases from J, leaving 15 bases between. Full variable domain (rest looked up from reference TRBV5-1 and TRBJ1-1): KAGVTQTPRYLIKTRGQQVTLSCSPISGHRSVSWYQQTPGQGLQFLFEYFSETQRNKGNFPGRFSGRQFSNSRSEMNVSTLELGDSALYLCASSLPTGGGEAFFGQGTRLTVV.